One sample yielded the 3 T cell receptor beta chains listed below, sequenced in a study of blood T cell repertoires in COVID-19. TCRdb's table, derived via immunoSEQ multiplex PCR, lists solely in-frame clones and lacks some. This sample has about 97,000 clones, with around 93% found just once. Sequenced input: peripheral blood. Receptor source: a man aged 50 or older with acute or convalescent COVID-19.

The chain has TRBV29-1 and TRBJ1-1; D possibly corresponds to TRBD1 (6 bases). The germline V gene has CDR1 SQVTM and CDR2 ANQGSEA. The CDR3 is 12 amino acids. The V end was cut by 6 bases, the J end by 0 bases, with 8 bases between. CDR3 region: CSVDSLNTEAFF. The CDR3, as DNA: TGCAGCGTGGACAGCTTGAACACTGAAGCTTTCTTT.

The rearrangement links TRBV2 to TRBJ2-7; a weak D match, TRBD1 (6 bases). CDR1 and CDR2 from the germline V gene are SNHLY and FYNNEI. The CDR3 covers 14 residues. V was cut by 9 bases and J by 1 base, with 16 bases left in between. Here the CDR3 DNA reads TGTGCCAGTGGGGCCCAGGGGCCATCCTACGAGCAGTACTTC. It specifies CASGAQGPSYEQYF.

The J gene is TRBJ1-1, the V gene TRBV7-2, with TRBD1 as a possible D gene (5 bases). The germline V gene encodes CDR1 SGHTA and CDR2 FQGNSA. This CDR3 has 12 amino acids. The V end lost 1 base, the J end lost 8 bases, and 8 bases lay between the germline ends. CDR3 coding DNA: TGTGCCAGCAGCTTAGACTCAGGGGAAGCTTTCTTT. Encoded protein: CASSLDSGEAFF.